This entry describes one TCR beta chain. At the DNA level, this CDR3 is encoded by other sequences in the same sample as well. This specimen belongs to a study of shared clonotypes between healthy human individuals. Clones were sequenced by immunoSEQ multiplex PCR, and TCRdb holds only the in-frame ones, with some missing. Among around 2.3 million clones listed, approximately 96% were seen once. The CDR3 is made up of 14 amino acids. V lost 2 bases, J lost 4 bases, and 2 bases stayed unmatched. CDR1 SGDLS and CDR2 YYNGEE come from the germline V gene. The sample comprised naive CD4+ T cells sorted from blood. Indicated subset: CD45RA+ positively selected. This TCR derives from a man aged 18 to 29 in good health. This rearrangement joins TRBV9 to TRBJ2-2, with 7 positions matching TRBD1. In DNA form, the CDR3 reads TGTGCCAGCAGCGTGGGACAGTCCACCGGGGAGCTGTTTTTT. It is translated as CASSVGQSTGELFF.